This T cell receptor (beta chain) was documented in a study of T cells in Graves' hyperthyroidism and ophthalmopathy. Looking at the study overall: Peripheral blood was acquired at first diagnosis, ahead of any therapy whatsoever.

Hyperthyroidism was newly diagnosed in patients aged 18 to 65 (duration under 2 months). From under 12 ml of fresh peripheral blood, PBMCs were isolated. TCR beta CDR3 regions were amplified from RNA transcripts. A first-round RT-PCR of the TCR CDR3 used the HTBI primer set. A single record per CDR3 protein comes from TCRdb applying MiXCR to the multiplex PCR reads. The sample contains 300,000 to 350,000 distinct CDR3 sequences, roughly a fifth of which appear only once. CDR1 and CDR2 from the germline V gene are SGHRS and YFSETQ. The V gene lost 0 bases and the J gene lost 8 bases, with 14 bases spanning the gap. The CDR3 loop spans 14 amino acids.

V is TRBV5-1 and J is TRBJ1-2, with D possibly being TRBD1 (6 bases). This receptor was obtained from a woman aged 50 to 65 with Graves' hyperthyroidism. The sample comprised blood. CDR3 sequence (DNA): TGCGCCAGCAGCTTGGCTGCGGGGGGCCAGGGCTACACCTTC. Encoded protein: CASSLAAGGQGYTF.